These 21 T cell receptor beta chains were sequenced from one sample in a study of chemoradiotherapy in HPV16-positive cancers. The assay was immunoSEQ multiplex PCR, and TCRdb's table has in-frame clones only and misses some. Here the sample spans approximately 2,000 clones, around 82% being singletons. Material: tumor tissue, obtained from a patient who underwent chemoradiotherapy. The receptors shown here come from a human donor with HPV-associated anogenital cancer.

The rearrangement joins TRBV5-5 to TRBJ2-1; D is possibly TRBD1 (5 bases). The V gene lost 1 base and the J gene lost 9 bases, with 11 bases spanning the gap. CDR1 is SGHKS, CDR2 YYEKEE, per germline (reference sequence). The CDR3 is 13 residues long. The CDR3 sequence is CASSLLTGTEQFF. CDR3 nucleotide sequence: TGTGCCAGCAGCTTGCTAACAGGTACTGAGCAGTTCTTC.

The chain links TRBV28 to TRBJ2-7; no clear D. Trimming cost V 1 base and J 6 bases, with 25 bases left between them. This CDR3 comprises 18 residues. CDR1 is MDHEN and CDR2 is SYDVKM in the germline V gene. The CDR3 here is CASSLSGMGGSYLGEQYF. The CDR3 nucleotides read TGTGCCAGCAGTTTATCAGGAATGGGCGGCTCGTACCTTGGCGAGCAGTACTTC.

The CDR3 here is CASSQTGGNTGELFF. DNA for the CDR3: TGTGCCAGCAGCCAGACAGGGGGCAACACCGGGGAGCTGTTTTTT. The V gene is TRBV7-3, the J gene TRBJ2-2, with 10 bases matching TRBD1. Germline CDR1 SGHTA, CDR2 FQGTGA. The CDR3 spans 15 residues. With 5 bases clipped from V and 2 bases from J, the junction kept 2 bases outside the gene matches.

The chain carries TRBV6-4 and TRBJ2-2; maybe TRBD2 (5 bases). Germline assignment: CDR1 MRHNA and CDR2 SNTAGT. The germline V and J ends were trimmed by 6 bases and 3 bases, with 14 bases remaining between them. CDR3 size: 15 residues. CDR3 region: CASRKVDSDTGELFF. CDR3 nucleotides: TGTGCCAGCAGAAAGGTGGACTCCGACACCGGGGAGCTGTTTTTT.

This chain connects TRBV30 to TRBJ2-1, with 15 bases that match TRBD2. Germline assignment: CDR1 GTSNPN and CDR2 SVGIG (reference sequence). This CDR3 is built from 18 residues. With 0 bases clipped from V and 8 bases from J, the junction kept 11 bases outside the gene matches. CDR3: CAWSVVYGTSGRLHEQFF. The CDR3 DNA is TGTGCCTGGAGTGTAGTGTATGGGACTAGCGGGAGGCTCCATGAGCAGTTCTTC.

V gene TRBV7-2 combines with J gene TRBJ1-2; TRBD1 aligns across 12 bases. Per germline, CDR1 SGHTA and CDR2 FQGNSA. The CDR3 loop spans 14 amino acids. V lost 7 bases, J lost 2 bases, and 2 bases stayed unmatched. The CDR3 reads CASTGTGGNYGYTF. In nucleotides, the CDR3 is TGTGCCAGCACCGGGACAGGGGGCAACTATGGCTACACCTTC.

The chain is built from TRBV11-3 and TRBJ1-1; possible D gene TRBD1, 5 bases. CDR1 is SGHNT and CDR2 is YENEEA in the germline V gene. The CDR3 has 14 amino acids. Trimming took 5 bases from V and 1 from J, leaving 11 bases between them. Here the CDR3 reads CASSQGGANTEAFF. CDR3 coding DNA: TGTGCCAGCAGCCAGGGAGGGGCGAACACTGAAGCTTTCTTT.

This chain links TRBV5-6 with TRBJ2-7; no definite D call. CDR3 length: 13 residues. CDR1 and CDR2 (germline): SGHDT, YYEEEE. Trimming pared 4 bases from V and 3 bases from J, leaving 11 bases between. CDR3 sequence (DNA): TGTGCCAGCAGCCGACCGGACGGCTACGAGCAGTACTTC. This translates into CASSRPDGYEQYF.

The chain employs TRBV7-2 and TRBJ2-1; the match to TRBD2 covers 11 bases. V trimming: 5 bases; J trimming: 5 bases; junction bases outside the gene matches: 11. Germline V lookup: CDR1 SGHTA, CDR2 FQGNSA. The length of the CDR3 is 17 residues. The CDR3 DNA follows: TGTGCCAGCAGCCTATTGCCCGGGACTAGCGGCGACAATGAGCAGTTCTTC. Translation gives CASSLLPGTSGDNEQFF.

The rearrangement joins TRBV28 to TRBJ1-5, with 7 bases that match TRBD1. Germline CDR1 MDHEN, CDR2 SYDVKM. The ends lost 10 bases at V and 10 bases at J; junction bases unmatched: 19. CDR3 length: 15 amino acids. CDR3 sequence reads: CATRREDRQARPQHF. CDR3 bases: TGTGCCACCCGACGGGAGGACAGGCAGGCCCGACCCCAGCATTTT.

The V and J genes are TRBV30 and TRBJ1-1; tentative D call: TRBD1 (6 bases). CDR1 and CDR2 from the germline V gene are GTSNPN and SVGIG (reference sequence). The CDR3 sequence is 13 residues long. Trimming pared 4 bases from V and 5 bases from J, leaving 14 bases between. Written as DNA, the CDR3 is TGTGCCTGGACCTCGGACAGAAGGACTGAAGCTTTCTTT. Amino acids: CAWTSDRRTEAFF.

The chain has TRBV11-3 and TRBJ2-1; TRBD2 matches at 7 bases. CDR3 length: 14 residues. With 1 base clipped from V and 8 bases from J, the junction kept 5 bases outside the gene matches. Germline V gene lookup returns CDR1 SGHNT and CDR2 YENEEA. The CDR3 loop is CASSLGATSHEQFF. As DNA, the CDR3 is TGTGCCAGCAGCTTAGGTGCGACTAGCCATGAGCAGTTCTTC.

J is TRBJ1-1 and V is TRBV13; D possibly corresponds to TRBD1 (5 bases). V was pared by 8 bases and J by 7 bases, with 17 bases between. Per the germline V gene, CDR1 is PRHDT and CDR2 is FYEKMQ (reference sequence). The CDR3 is 13 amino acids. CDR3 nucleotide sequence: TGTGCCAGCGGCTATTCAGGGAAGAGTGAAGCTTTCTTT. It specifies CASGYSGKSEAFF.

The chain has TRBV4-3 and TRBJ2-7; 9 bases map to TRBD2. This CDR3 region has 17 residues. Germline lookup yields CDR1 LGHNA and CDR2 YSLEER. The V segment lost 0 bases and the J segment 4 bases; nucleotides outside the gene matches: 10. The CDR3 protein is CASSQDAASGNLYEQYF. The DNA of the CDR3 is TGCGCCAGCAGCCAAGATGCCGCTAGCGGGAATTTGTACGAGCAGTACTTC.

The chain combines TRBV27 with TRBJ2-1; D call uncertain. The CDR3 has 14 residues. Germline V CDR1 and CDR2: MNHEY, SMNVEV (reference sequence). Trimming pared 5 bases from V and 10 bases from J, leaving 18 bases between. CDR3 protein: CASSAAIAEEEQFF. The CDR3, as DNA: TGTGCCAGCAGTGCGGCCATAGCTGAGGAGGAGCAGTTCTTC.

The genes are TRBV5-4 and TRBJ2-3; D is perhaps TRBD2 (6 bases). CDR3 size: 16 residues. The ends were cut back, 1 base at V and 3 bases at J, with 15 bases in the middle. CDR1 is SGHNT and CDR2 is YYREEE in the germline V gene (reference sequence). The CDR3 DNA reads TGTGCCAGCAGCTTGTGGCGGGGCGGTTTGACAGATACGCAGTATTTT. Translation gives CASSLWRGGLTDTQYF.

The chain has TRBV5-4 and TRBJ2-2; the match to TRBD1 covers 7 bases. The J segment lost 5 bases and the V segment lost 0 bases, leaving 4 bases of the junction unmatched. The CDR3 covers 15 residues. Germline V gene sequence: CDR1 SGHNT, CDR2 YYREEE (reference sequence). CDR3 coding DNA: TGTGCCAGCAGCTTGGCCGACAGGGCAACCGGGGAGCTGTTTTTT. This translates into CASSLADRATGELFF. The full variable domain, its missing parts supplied by reference TRBV5-4 and TRBJ2-2, is ETGVTQSPTHLIKTRGQQVTLRCSSQSGHNTVSWYQQALGQGPQFIFQYYREEENGRGNFPPRFSGLQFPNYSSELNVNALELDDSALYLCASSLADRATGELFFGEGSRLTVL.

This chain links TRBV29-1 with TRBJ1-1; D is unresolved. The CDR3 runs 12 residues. The V gene's germline CDR1 is SQVTM and CDR2 ANQGSEA. V lost 7 bases and J 2 bases, leaving 11 bases between the germline ends. This CDR3 reads CSARDGNTEAFF. The CDR3, as DNA: TGCAGCGCAAGAGACGGTAACACTGAAGCTTTCTTT.

The chain is built from TRBV5-4 and TRBJ2-4, with D maybe TRBD2 (6 bases). The length of the CDR3 is 15 residues. Between the trimmed V and J ends, which lost 3 bases and 2 bases, there was a span of 12 bases. Germline lookup yields CDR1 SGHNT and CDR2 YYREEE (reference sequence). The CDR3 loop is CASSSRREPKNIQYF. In nucleotides, the CDR3 is TGTGCCAGCAGCTCTAGGAGGGAGCCCAAAAACATTCAGTACTTC.

This clone was detected only once. The rearrangement links TRBV11-2 to TRBJ1-1; D call uncertain. The germline V gene encodes CDR1 SGHAT and CDR2 FQNNGV. V lost 6 bases to trimming and J lost 5 bases, with 19 bases between them. This CDR3 region has 15 residues. Here the CDR3 DNA reads TGTGCCAGCAGTCCCATTACGGCTAGCAAAACTGAAGCTTTCTTT. It yields the protein CASSPITASKTEAFF.

V and J are TRBV9 and TRBJ2-3; perhaps TRBD1 as D (5 bases). Germline CDR1 SGDLS, CDR2 YYNGEE. The V end lost 5 bases, the J end lost 5 bases, and 9 bases lay between the germline ends. CDR3 length: 12 amino acids. This chain's CDR3 is CASSGAVDTQYF. For the CDR3, the DNA is TGTGCCAGCAGTGGGGCCGTAGATACGCAGTATTTT.